This is a list of T cell receptor beta chains from one sample in a study of blood T cell repertoires in COVID-19. Assay: immunoSEQ multiplex PCR; the TCRdb copy retains only in-frame clones and omits some. Of 280,000 or so clones listed, around 90% are singletons. Sample: PBMCs or T cells enriched from blood (not recorded which). Receptor source: a woman younger than 30 with acute COVID-19. Each CDR3 is given with its conserved first and last residue. The D gene is left open where the match is weak. Rows give clone size only sometimes, using once, few, many, or a class for an expanded clone.

cdr3_aa,cdr3_nt,v_call,clone_size,d_call,j_call
CASSIVAGTGANVLTF,TGTGCCAGTAGTATAGTAGCAGGGACTGGGGCCAACGTCCTGACTTTC,TRBV19,NA,NA,TRBJ2-6
CASSQSGTSGYEQYF,TGCGCCAGCAGCCAGTCCGGGACTAGCGGTTACGAGCAGTACTTC,TRBV5-1,once,TRBD2,TRBJ2-7
CASSYSGTSGYNEQFF,TGTGCCAGCAGTTACTCCGGGACTAGCGGATACAATGAGCAGTTCTTC,TRBV6-5,NA,TRBD2,TRBJ2-1
CASSGTSGINEQFF,TGTGCCAGCAGCGGGACTAGCGGGATTAATGAGCAGTTCTTC,TRBV7-9,NA,TRBD2,TRBJ2-1
CASSPGTGRETQYF,TGTGCCAGCAGTCCCGGGACAGGTAGAGAGACCCAGTACTTC,TRBV27,NA,TRBD1,TRBJ2-5
CASSIGDSYGYTF,TGTGCCAGTAGTATCGGCGACAGCTATGGCTACACCTTC,TRBV19,NA,NA,TRBJ1-2
CASSRNRRDWSYEQYF,TGTGCCAGCAGCAGAAACCGCCGGGACTGGAGCTACGAGCAGTACTTC,TRBV7-6,NA,NA,TRBJ2-7
CASNTKPTGNTEAFF,TGTGCCAGCAACACAAAGCCGACAGGGAACACTGAAGCTTTCTTT,TRBV6-5,NA,NA,TRBJ1-1
CASSLQTSLETGELFF,TGTGCCAGCAGTTTGCAGACTAGCTTAGAAACCGGGGAGCTGTTTTTT,TRBV27,NA,TRBD2,TRBJ2-2
CASSLRQNSPLHF,TGCGCCAGCAGCTTACGACAGAATTCACCCCTCCACTTT,TRBV5-1,NA,NA,TRBJ1-6
CATSDSIDSSYNEQFF,TGTGCCACCAGTGATTCCATCGACAGTTCCTACAATGAGCAGTTCTTC,TRBV24-1,NA,NA,TRBJ2-1
CATSRRVGGYTF,TGTGCCACCAGCAGGCGGGTGGGAGGCTACACCTTC,TRBV15,NA,NA,TRBJ1-2
CASSSPAEGEDTQYF,TGTGCCAGCAGCTCCCCGGCGGAGGGCGAAGATACGCAGTATTTT,TRBV6-5,NA,NA,TRBJ2-3
CASSSTRIAGVIYEQFF,TGTGCCAGCAGTTCAACCCGAATAGCGGGAGTTATCTATGAGCAGTTCTTC,TRBV27,NA,TRBD2,TRBJ2-1
CASSDREASTDTQYF,TGTGCCAGCAGCGACAGGGAAGCTAGCACAGATACGCAGTATTTT,TRBV6-5,NA,TRBD1,TRBJ2-3
CASSPTQGATNEKLFF,TGTGCCAGCAGCCCAACACAGGGTGCAACTAATGAAAAACTGTTTTTT,TRBV4-2,NA,NA,TRBJ1-4
CASSPNGLAGHTQYF,TGTGCCAGCTCTCCAAACGGACTAGCCGGTCATACGCAGTATTTT,TRBV18,NA,TRBD2,TRBJ2-3
CASSPILSSGNTIYF,TGTGCCAGCTCACCAATTCTCAGCTCTGGAAACACCATATATTTT,TRBV18,NA,NA,TRBJ1-3
CASSLGGGELFF,TGTGCCAGCAGTTTAGGAGGCGGGGAGCTGTTTTTT,TRBV27,NA,NA,TRBJ2-2
CASSALAGLRGNEQFF,TGTGCCAGCAGTGCACTAGCGGGATTACGGGGTAATGAGCAGTTCTTC,TRBV6-1,NA,TRBD2,TRBJ2-1
CASSIDRGNEKLFF,TGTGCCAGTAGTATCGACAGGGGTAATGAAAAACTGTTTTTT,TRBV19,NA,TRBD1,TRBJ1-4
CASSPANQPQHF,TGTGCCAGCAGTCCAGCGAATCAGCCCCAGCATTTT,TRBV7-2,NA,NA,TRBJ1-5
CASRQGNNQPQHF,TGTGCCAGCCGACAGGGCAACAATCAGCCCCAGCATTTT,TRBV6-5,once,TRBD1,TRBJ1-5
CASSYSGATQETQYF,TGTGCCAGCAGTTACTCGGGGGCTACTCAAGAGACCCAGTACTTC,TRBV6-5,NA,NA,TRBJ2-5
CASSPGTLNTEAFF,TGTGCCAGCAGTCCCGGGACATTGAACACTGAAGCTTTCTTT,TRBV6-5,NA,NA,TRBJ1-1
CASSITRATYNEQFF,TGTGCCAGCAGCATCACTAGAGCGACCTACAATGAGCAGTTCTTC,TRBV7-2,NA,NA,TRBJ2-1
CASSQAEGYGYTF,TGTGCCAGTAGTCAGGCGGAGGGCTATGGCTACACCTTC,TRBV19,NA,NA,TRBJ1-2
CASSQQYRGQGRYNEQFF,TGCGCCAGCAGCCAACAGTATCGGGGACAAGGTCGATACAATGAGCAGTTCTTC,TRBV4-1,once,NA,TRBJ2-1
CASSALEQYF,TGTGCCAGCAGTGCTCTCGAGCAGTACTTC,TRBV2,NA,NA,TRBJ2-7
CASSPTPTGTESPLHF,TGTGCCAGCTCACCAACGCCGACAGGGACAGAATCACCCCTCCACTTT,TRBV18,once,TRBD1,TRBJ1-6
CASSLAGGQGYTEAFF,TGTGCCAGCAGCTTAGCGGGAGGACAGGGCTACACTGAAGCTTTCTTT,TRBV11-2,once,TRBD1,TRBJ1-1
CATSDRDSHTGELFF,TGTGCCACCAGTGATCGGGACTCGCACACCGGGGAGCTGTTTTTT,TRBV24-1,NA,NA,TRBJ2-2
CASRRSGYNEQFF,TGTGCCAGCAGACGCTCGGGGTACAATGAGCAGTTCTTC,TRBV12-3/TRBV12-4,NA,NA,TRBJ2-1
CASSSQGGFRSTDTQYF,TGTGCCAGCAGCTCACAGGGGGGCTTCCGAAGCACAGATACGCAGTATTTT,TRBV7-9,NA,TRBD1,TRBJ2-3
CASSQAARVQETQYF,TGTGCCAGCAGCCAAGCGGCCAGGGTTCAAGAGACCCAGTACTTC,TRBV4-2,NA,NA,TRBJ2-5
CASSSRAGEQYF,TGTGCCAGCAGCTCCCGCGCTGGCGAGCAGTACTTC,TRBV6-5,NA,NA,TRBJ2-7
CASTPGQGLETQYF,TGTGCCAGTACCCCGGGACAGGGACTAGAGACCCAGTACTTC,TRBV19,NA,TRBD1,TRBJ2-5
CASSVGLTSGNTIYF,TGTGCCAGTAGTGTGGGACTCACCTCTGGAAACACCATATATTTT,TRBV19,NA,NA,TRBJ1-3
CSASLSGRGHEQFF,TGCAGTGCTAGTCTTAGCGGGAGAGGCCATGAGCAGTTCTTC,TRBV20-1,NA,TRBD2,TRBJ2-1
CSVSGSPNTEAFF,TGCAGCGTTTCGGGAAGCCCGAACACTGAAGCTTTCTTT,TRBV29-1,NA,NA,TRBJ1-1
CASSLMTIAGGVGGEQFF,TGTGCCAGCAGCCTCATGACCATAGCGGGAGGGGTGGGTGGTGAGCAGTTCTTC,TRBV3-1/TRBV3-2,NA,TRBD2,TRBJ2-1
CASSTRRTGFQPQHF,TGTGCCAGCAGCACTAGGCGGACAGGGTTTCAGCCCCAGCATTTT,TRBV7-8,NA,TRBD1,TRBJ1-5
CASSPAGQAPYEQYF,TGTGCCAGCAGCCCGGCCGGACAGGCACCCTACGAGCAGTACTTC,TRBV9,NA,TRBD1,TRBJ2-7
CASSLATGVGEQYF,TGTGCCAGCAGCTTAGCTACAGGGGTAGGGGAGCAGTACTTC,TRBV7-8,once,TRBD1,TRBJ2-7
CSVKTGGRAYEQYF,TGCAGCGTAAAGACAGGGGGCAGGGCCTACGAGCAGTACTTC,TRBV29-1,NA,TRBD1,TRBJ2-7
CASSQEGRGLAGANEQFF,TGTGCCAGCAGCCAAGAGGGCCGGGGACTAGCGGGGGCCAATGAGCAGTTCTTC,TRBV4-2,NA,TRBD2,TRBJ2-1
CASTSGHLSNQPQHF,TGTGCCAGCACATCGGGACATCTTAGCAATCAGCCCCAGCATTTT,TRBV2,NA,NA,TRBJ1-5
CASSPQRLGEQFF,TGTGCCAGCAGCCCTCAGAGGTTAGGAGAGCAGTTCTTC,TRBV9,NA,NA,TRBJ2-1
CASSNPERDREHNEQFF,TGTGCCAGCAGCAATCCAGAACGGGACAGGGAGCATAATGAGCAGTTCTTC,TRBV21-1,NA,NA,TRBJ2-1
CASSPRPGNTEAFF,TGTGCCAGCAGTCCTCGGCCGGGGAACACTGAAGCTTTCTTT,TRBV27,NA,NA,TRBJ1-1
CASSDRGGAEAFF,TGTGCCAGCAGTGATCGGGGGGGTGCTGAAGCTTTCTTT,TRBV6-4,NA,NA,TRBJ1-1
CASSFQGQGFETQYF,TGCGCCAGCAGCTTTCAGGGACAGGGGTTTGAGACCCAGTACTTC,TRBV5-1,NA,TRBD1,TRBJ2-5
CASSSPGQGNGANVLTF,TGTGCCAGCAGCTCACCGGGACAGGGGAATGGGGCCAACGTCCTGACTTTC,TRBV7-9,NA,TRBD1,TRBJ2-6
CASSDWQGGQPQHF,TGCGCCAGCAGTGATTGGCAGGGAGGCCAGCCCCAGCATTTT,TRBV10-2,NA,NA,TRBJ1-5
CASRDRGRNYGYTF,TGTGCCAGCAGGGACAGGGGCCGAAACTATGGCTACACCTTC,TRBV6-5,NA,TRBD1,TRBJ1-2
CASSQGQTNTEAFF,TGTGCCAGCTCACAAGGACAGACAAACACTGAAGCTTTCTTT,TRBV18,NA,NA,TRBJ1-1
CASSLKRGVGQLSFDGYTF,TGTGCCAGCAGTCTGAAGAGGGGGGTGGGACAGTTATCGTTTGATGGCTACACCTTC,TRBV28,NA,TRBD1,TRBJ1-2